These 8 T cell receptor beta chains share one sample of origin, sequenced in a study of beta chain features in type 1 diabetes. The whole isolated RNA underwent reverse transcription, so sequencing captured expressed TCRB transcripts. Produced via immunoSEQ multiplex PCR; TCRdb's table is partial and in-frame only. The sample has 200,000 to 250,000 clones; around 16% are singletons. No cognate antigen is known for these TCRs. The study, taken as a whole, reports: Shorter TCRB CDR3s, moderately but significantly so, were found in Type 1 diabetes patients in all four CD4+ subsets.

Sequenced: naive CD4+ T cells from blood. The receptors were gathered from a young man with type 1 diabetes.

This clone was counted only a few times. The chain carries TRBV15 and TRBJ2-1; no clear D gene. The V end lost 0 bases, the J end lost 4 bases, and 7 bases lay between the germline ends. The CDR3 loop spans 14 amino acids. Germline CDR1 is LNHNV and CDR2 is YYDKDF (reference sequence). In nucleotides, the CDR3 is TGTGCCACCAGCAGAGATGTCAGATACAATGAGCAGTTCTTC. This gives the protein CATSRDVRYNEQFF.

Only a few counts were recorded for this clone. In DNA form, the CDR3 reads TGTGCCTGGAGGATAATGGGCAGGGACTACGAGCAGTACTTC. This sequence encodes CAWRIMGRDYEQYF. The chain carries TRBV30 and TRBJ2-7, with TRBD1 as a possible D gene (5 bases). Trimming left V 3 bases short and J 3 bases short, with 15 bases between. The CDR3 sequence is 14 residues long. The germline V gene has CDR1 GTSNPN and CDR2 SVGIG (reference sequence).

This chain joins TRBV20-1 and TRBJ1-2; D gene uncertain. The V gene's germline CDR1 is DFQATT and CDR2 SNEGSKA (reference sequence). The CDR3 sequence is 11 residues long. V lost 1 base and J 8 bases, leaving 8 bases between the germline ends. In DNA form, the CDR3 reads TGCAGTGCTAGAGGGGTTCAAGGCTACACCTTC. Protein: CSARGVQGYTF.

This clone was found a few times. V and J are TRBV29-1 and TRBJ2-1; D gene ambiguous. CDR1 is SQVTM, CDR2 ANQGSEA, per germline. CDR3 length: 13 amino acids. Trimming took off 5 bases at V and 3 bases at J, with 11 bases between the two ends. For the CDR3, the DNA is TGCAGCGTTCCAAGAACTGGCTACAATGAGCAGTTCTTC. Its protein product is CSVPRTGYNEQFF.

V gene TRBV29-1 combines with J gene TRBJ1-1; D gene unclear. Germline V gives CDR1 SQVTM, CDR2 ANQGSEA. This CDR3 is built from 17 residues. Trimming left V 1 base short and J 1 base short, with 19 bases between. Here the CDR3 reads CSVEGGRGFGWNTEAFF. For the CDR3, the DNA is TGCAGCGTTGAAGGCGGTCGGGGTTTCGGTTGGAACACTGAAGCTTTCTTT.

V is TRBV7-2 and J is TRBJ2-7; 10 bases agree with TRBD1. After removal of 5 bases from V and 5 bases from J, the junction contained 9 bases not matched to a gene. The CDR3 is 15 amino acids. The germline V gene has CDR1 SGHTA and CDR2 FQGNSA. The CDR3 region has the DNA TGTGCCAGCAGCCTCAGTGGGACAGGGGACAACGAGCAGTACTTC. Translating it yields CASSLSGTGDNEQYF.

J is TRBJ2-7 and V is TRBV30; D is tentatively TRBD1 or TRBD2 (5 bases each). CDR1 and CDR2 (germline): GTSNPN, SVGIG (reference sequence). The CDR3 runs to 12 residues. V was pared by 4 bases and J by 6 bases, with 13 bases between. CDR3 residues: CAWITLGGEQYF. DNA for the CDR3: TGTGCCTGGATAACCCTTGGGGGCGAGCAGTACTTC.

The rearrangement uses TRBV14 and TRBJ2-2, with 7 bases aligning to TRBD2. V was clipped by 4 bases and J by 5 bases; unmatched bases: 7. Germline V gives CDR1 SGHDN, CDR2 FVKESK. The CDR3 sequence is 15 residues long. CDR3 in DNA: TGTGCCAGCAGCCCTCGGGGAGGGGCAACCGGGGAGCTGTTTTTT. Its protein is CASSPRGGATGELFF.